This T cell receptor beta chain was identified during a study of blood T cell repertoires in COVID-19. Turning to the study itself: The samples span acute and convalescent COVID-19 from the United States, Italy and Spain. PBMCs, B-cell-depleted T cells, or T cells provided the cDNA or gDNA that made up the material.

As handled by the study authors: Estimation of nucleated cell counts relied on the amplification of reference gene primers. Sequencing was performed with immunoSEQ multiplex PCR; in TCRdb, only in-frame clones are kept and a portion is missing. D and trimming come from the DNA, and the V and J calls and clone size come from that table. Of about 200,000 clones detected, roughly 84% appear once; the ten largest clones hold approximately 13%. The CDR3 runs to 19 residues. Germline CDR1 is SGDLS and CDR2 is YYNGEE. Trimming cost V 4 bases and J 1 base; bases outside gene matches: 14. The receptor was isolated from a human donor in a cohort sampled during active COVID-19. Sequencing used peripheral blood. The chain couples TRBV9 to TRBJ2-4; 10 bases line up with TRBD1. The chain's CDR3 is CASSNPVWDRGSAKNIQYF. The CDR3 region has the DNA TGTGCCAGCAGCAACCCCGTCTGGGACAGGGGTAGTGCCAAAAACATTCAGTACTTC.